One sample yielded the 18 T cell receptor beta chains listed below, sequenced in a study of molecular identifiers for immune sequencing clone quantification. TCRdb used MiXCR to reprocess the PCR reads, holding one entry per CDR3 protein. Of 550,000 to 750,000 distinct CDR3 sequences listed, 15% to 20% were seen once; the top ten hold about 0.9%. Sequencing used naive CD8+ T cells from blood, with Jurkat cell RNA spiked in. The subset is: FACS-sorted CD8+CD4-CCR7+CD45RA+ naive T cells. These receptors were obtained from a human donor in good health. Some libraries in this study had Jurkat cell RNA spiked in.

This clonotype has only a few counts. The chain combines TRBV11-1 with TRBJ2-5; TRBD1 aligns across 8 bases. Germline-derived CDR1 and CDR2 are SGHAT and FQDESV (reference sequence). V trimming: 8 bases; J trimming: 3 bases; junction bases outside the gene matches: 8. The CDR3 is 14 residues long. In DNA, the CDR3 is TGTGCCAGCCGACCGACAGGGGTGAAAGAGACCCAGTACTTC. As protein: CASRPTGVKETQYF.

As to this clonotype: A much larger clone lies a single base off, so this may be a read error. CDR3 nucleotide sequence: TGTGCCAGCAGCTACCTCGGGGAGCTGTTTTTT. Residues: CASSYLGELFF. The chain is built from TRBV13 and TRBJ2-2, with D hard to call. There are 11 residues in the CDR3. The germline V gene encodes CDR1 PRHDT and CDR2 FYEKMQ (reference sequence). V lost 4 bases to trimming and J lost 7 bases, with 4 bases between them.

This clonotype was detected a few times. This chain joins TRBV6-2 or TRBV6-3 and TRBJ2-7; TRBD1 aligns across 7 bases. With 5 bases clipped from V and 3 bases from J, the junction kept 7 bases outside the gene matches. Germline lookup yields CDR1 MNHEY and CDR2 SVGEGT. This CDR3 comprises 14 residues. The CDR3 spells CASSPGQLDYEQYF. The CDR3 DNA follows: TGTGCCAGCAGTCCGGGACAGCTGGACTACGAGCAGTACTTC.

Points on this clonotype: A read error is possible here, since a much larger clone lies one base away. The chain combines TRBV2 with TRBJ2-1, with TRBD1 matching 9 bases. There are 14 residues in the CDR3. CDR1 and CDR2 (germline): SNHLY, FYNNEI. The CDR3 DNA follows: TGTGCCAGCAAGGAACAGGGGGCAATGGATGAGCGGTTCTTC. Translating gives CASKEQGAMDERFF.

This clonotype has a count of ten or more. The chain links TRBV28 to TRBJ2-7, with 7 bases lining up with TRBD1. The CDR3 is 15 amino acids. The germline V gene encodes CDR1 MDHEN and CDR2 SYDVKM. V was pared by 6 bases and J by 5 bases, with 13 bases of the junction left unmatched. The CDR3: CASRIRQGTFDEQYF. The CDR3 bases are TGTGCCAGCAGAATACGACAGGGAACCTTCGACGAGCAGTACTTC.

This clonotype occurred once. This may arise from a read error, as a much more abundant clone is one base away. This sequence joins TRBV9 and TRBJ1-5; the D gene is possibly TRBD1 (5 bases). This CDR3 has 15 amino acids. V lost 4 bases to trimming and J lost 4 bases, with 15 bases between them. The germline CDR1 and CDR2 sequences are SGDLS and YYNGEE. As DNA, the CDR3 is TGTGCCAGCAGCCTGGATGGGGCAGTTAATCAGCCCCAGCATTTT. It translates to CASSLDGAVNQPQHF.

The chain has TRBV4-1 and TRBJ2-5; the D gene is possibly TRBD1 (5 bases). The germline V and J ends were trimmed by 0 bases and 2 bases, with 10 bases remaining between them. CDR1 MGHRA and CDR2 YSYEKL come from the germline V gene. The CDR3 is made up of 15 amino acids. In DNA, the CDR3 is TGCGCCAGCAGCCAAGAAGGGGCGGCGCAAGAGACCCAGTACTTC. This encodes CASSQEGAAQETQYF.

Comments on this clonotype: An end of the junction does not agree with germline; a read error may underlie this. The V and J genes are TRBV6-5 and TRBJ2-5; 13 bases fit TRBD2. The CDR3 runs to 16 residues. Germline CDR1 reads MNHEY; CDR2 reads SVGAGI. The DNA of the CDR3 is TGTGCCAGCAGGGTACTAGCGGGGGGGGTTCAAGAGACCCGGTACTTC. Its translation: CASRVLAGGVQETRYF.

Many counts were recorded for this clonotype. The V gene is TRBV7-9, the J gene TRBJ1-1; D ambiguous. The CDR3 length is 13 residues. V was clipped by 0 bases and J by 5 bases, with 7 bases between them. Germline CDR1 is SEHNR and CDR2 is FQNEAQ (reference sequence). The CDR3 is CASSLAPRTEAFF. CDR3 DNA sequence: TGTGCCAGCAGCTTAGCGCCCCGAACTGAAGCTTTCTTT.

This clonotype was seen at least ten times. The V gene is TRBV30, the J gene TRBJ1-1; possibly TRBD1 for D (5 bases). Germline V gives CDR1 GTSNPN, CDR2 SVGIG (reference sequence). The CDR3 is made up of 11 amino acids. The chain's CDR3 is CAAGAGGEAFF. CDR3 sequence (DNA): TGTGCTGCAGGCGCGGGGGGTGAAGCTTTCTTT.

This clonotype was seen at least ten times. The chain is built from TRBV2 and TRBJ2-5, with 7 bases fitting TRBD1. The CDR3 has 15 residues. CDR1 SNHLY and CDR2 FYNNEI come from the germline V gene. With 2 bases clipped from V and 2 bases from J, the junction kept 5 bases outside the gene matches. CDR3 region: CASSEWKTGQETQYF. Written as DNA, the CDR3 is TGTGCCAGCAGTGAATGGAAGACAGGGCAAGAGACCCAGTACTTC.

This clonotype showed up just a few times. The chain joins TRBV6-5 to TRBJ2-7; TRBD1 agrees at 8 bases. This CDR3 is built from 15 residues. Trimming at V came to 4 bases and at J to 3 bases, leaving 8 bases not matched to a gene. The germline gives CDR1 MNHEY, CDR2 SVGAGI. CDR3 region: CASSSPRQGNYEQYF. The DNA of the CDR3 is TGTGCCAGCAGTTCCCCACGACAGGGGAACTACGAGCAGTACTTC.

This clonotype has ten or more counts. The DNA of the CDR3 is TGTGCCAGCTCACCAATATCCCAGAGGGAACTGTTTTTT. Amino acid sequence: CASSPISQRELFF. The chain couples TRBV18 to TRBJ1-4, with D uncertain. The germline V and J ends were trimmed by 2 bases and 12 bases, with 13 bases remaining between them. The CDR3 loop spans 13 amino acids. Per the germline V gene, CDR1 is KGHSH and CDR2 is LQKENI.

This clonotype appeared a few times. The V gene is TRBV6-2 or TRBV6-3, the J gene TRBJ2-7; 9 bases are shared with TRBD1. The CDR3 has 14 residues. CDR1 is MNHEY, CDR2 SVGEGT, per germline. The trim removed 4 bases at V and 2 bases at J, leaving 3 bases unmatched. The CDR3 protein is CASSWDREAYEQYF. The CDR3 DNA reads TGTGCCAGCAGTTGGGACAGGGAAGCCTACGAGCAGTACTTC.

The table lists this clonotype with many counts. The chain joins TRBV7-9 to TRBJ1-5; D perhaps matches TRBD1 (6 bases). The CDR3 length is 13 residues. CDR1 SEHNR and CDR2 FQNEAQ come from the germline V gene (reference sequence). Trimming stripped 1 base from V and 6 bases from J, with 7 bases between. Here the CDR3 reads CASSLGGAQPQHF. The CDR3 nucleotides are TGTGCCAGCAGCTTAGGGGGGGCTCAGCCCCAGCATTTT.

Ten or more counts support this clonotype. The V and J genes are TRBV18 and TRBJ2-3, with D maybe TRBD2 (5 bases). The germline gives CDR1 KGHSH, CDR2 LQKENI. The CDR3 is 14 amino acids. V was pared by 3 bases and J by 6 bases, with 13 bases between. CDR3 sequence reads: CASSPEKREDTQYF. CDR3 nucleotides: TGTGCCAGCTCACCTGAGAAGAGGGAGGATACGCAGTATTTT.

This chain joins TRBV12-3 or TRBV12-4 and TRBJ2-2; either TRBD1 or TRBD2 may supply D (5 bases each). V was cut by 6 bases and J by 7 bases, with 9 bases left in between. This CDR3 contains 12 residues. The CDR3 is CASRRDVGELFF. CDR3 in DNA: TGTGCCAGCAGGAGGGACGTCGGGGAGCTGTTTTTT.

Turning to this clonotype: Its ends do not fully match the called genes, so a read error is possible. V usage is TRBV24-1 and J usage is TRBJ2-3, with D unclear. From germline, CDR1 is KGHDR and CDR2 SFDVKD. This CDR3 has 15 amino acids. Here the CDR3 reads CAASEVGDSTDTQYF. The CDR3 DNA is TGTGCCGCCAGTGAAGTCGGAGACAGCACAGATACGCAGTATTTT.